Listed below are T cell receptor beta chains from one sample, sequenced in a study of radiotherapy plus CTLA-4 blockade in lung cancer. Using immunoSEQ multiplex PCR, the repertoire was profiled, and TCRdb retains in-frame clones only, with some absent. The table has 60,000 or so clones, around four fifths seen once. Sequenced material: peripheral blood, taken from a patient treated with radiotherapy plus ipilimumab. These receptors came from a human donor with non-small cell lung cancer who had a partial response to radiotherapy plus ipilimumab. Each CDR3 is given with its conserved first and last residue. D genes are given only for firm matches. Clone size is not always given. Where it is, it says once, few, many or a class for expanded clones.

length | size | J | V | D | DNA | CDR3
14 | . | TRBJ1-4 | TRBV2 | . | TGTGCCAGCAGTGTGGAGGCAGGGGTTGAAAAACTGTTTTTT | CASSVEAGVEKLFF
13 | . | TRBJ1-6 | TRBV6-5 | . | TGTGCCAGCAGTCTGGACAGAAATTCACCCCTCCACTTT | CASSLDRNSPLHF
15 | once | TRBJ2-3 | TRBV6-5 | TRBD1 | TGTGCCAGCAGTATTGGGACAGGGGGCGCAGATACGCAGTATTTT | CASSIGTGGADTQYF
16 | . | TRBJ2-3 | TRBV5-4 | TRBD2 | TGTGCCAGCAGCTTGGAGGGCGGGGGGGCCGTAGATACGCAGTATTTT | CASSLEGGGAVDTQYF
15 | . | TRBJ2-3 | TRBV7-2 | . | TGTGCCAGCAGCTTAAGCGGTATGAGCACAGATACGCAGTATTTT | CASSLSGMSTDTQYF
13 | . | TRBJ1-2 | TRBV30 | TRBD1 | TGTGCCTGGAGTGAAGGGGGCGACTATGGCTACACCTTC | CAWSEGGDYGYTF
13 | . | TRBJ1-4 | TRBV29-1 | . | TGCAGCGCCACCGGGTCCGTTGGTGAAAAGCTGTTTTTT | CSATGSVGEKLFF
13 | . | TRBJ2-2 | TRBV6-5 | . | TGTGCCAGCAGTTATACAGGGACCGGGGAGCTGTTTTTT | CASSYTGTGELFF
16 | . | TRBJ1-4 | TRBV12-5 | . | TGTGCTAGTGGTTTGGTAAATCCCAGGGCGAATGAAAAACTGTTTTTT | CASGLVNPRANEKLFF
14 | few | TRBJ1-1 | TRBV4-1 | . | TGCGCCAGCAGCCAAGTTGCGAGGAACACTGAAGCTTTCTTT | CASSQVARNTEAFF
15 | . | TRBJ2-5 | TRBV19 | . | TGTGCCAGTAGTATAGCGACAGGCTCGCGGGAGACCCAGTACTTC | CASSIATGSRETQYF
15 | . | TRBJ1-6 | TRBV28 | . | TGTGCCAGCAGTCCCACTACGGGGTCAGGTTCACCCCTCCACTTT | CASSPTTGSGSPLHF
16 | . | TRBJ1-3 | TRBV5-1 | TRBD1 | TGCGCCAGCAGCTGGGGACAGGGGACCGCTGGAAACACCATATATTTT | CASSWGQGTAGNTIYF
18 | . | TRBJ2-3 | TRBV10-3 | TRBD2 | TGTGCCATCAGTGGGCTAGCGGGGGGACTAACTAGCACAGATACGCAGTATTTT | CAISGLAGGLTSTDTQYF
12 | . | TRBJ1-6 | TRBV25-1 | . | TGTGCCAGCAGCTACGGGAATTCACCCCTCCACTTT | CASSYGNSPLHF
15 | . | TRBJ2-5 | TRBV7-3 | TRBD2 | TGTGCCAGCAGCTTAAGCGGGGGGGCCGTGGAGACCCAGTACTTC | CASSLSGGAVETQYF
13 | few | TRBJ2-5 | TRBV11-3 | . | TGTGCCAGCAGCCGCGGGCCGCAAGAGACCCAGTACTTC | CASSRGPQETQYF
14 | . | TRBJ1-4 | TRBV30 | TRBD1 | TGTGCCTGGAGGGGACAGGTTTATAATGAAAAACTGTTTTTT | CAWRGQVYNEKLFF
14 | . | TRBJ2-1 | TRBV5-6 | . | TGTGCCAGCAGCTTAGGGGTTTCCTACAATGAGCAGTTCTTC | CASSLGVSYNEQFF
15 | . | TRBJ1-2 | TRBV2 | . | TGTGCCAGCAGTGCGGAAGCTACAGGAGACTATGGCTACACCTTC | CASSAEATGDYGYTF
15 | . | TRBJ1-2 | TRBV5-4 | TRBD1 | TGTGCCAGCAGCTTAACCCAGGGGGCTAACTATGGCTACACCTTC | CASSLTQGANYGYTF
14 | . | TRBJ2-5 | TRBV10-2 | TRBD1 | TGCGCCATTTCCAGGGACAGGGTACTGGAGACCCAGTACTTC | CAISRDRVLETQYF
14 | many | TRBJ2-5 | TRBV5-6 | . | TGTGCCAGCAGCTTGCAGACTTCCCAAGAGACCCAGTACTTC | CASSLQTSQETQYF